The subject of this entry is one T cell receptor beta chain. Its specificity is not known. Treatment specified: some 20 received Ad26.COV2.S at low or high dose, single or two shots; roughly five received placebo; per-sample allocation not given. The samples were gathered on day 63 after the first injection of vaccine or placebo. The administered vaccine (an Ad26 vector) expressed Wuhan-strain SARS-CoV-2 spike. Germline V gene sequence: CDR1 LGHNA, CDR2 YSLEER. Trimming removed 0 bases from V and 12 bases from J, with 9 bases in between. The CDR3 is made up of 12 amino acids. The repertoire was sequenced with immunoSEQ multiplex PCR; TCRdb's copy has only in-frame clones and lacks some. The data show 200,000 to 300,000 clones, around 90% seen once. The data are from a study of Ad26.COV2.S vaccination and SARS-CoV-2 variants. Overall study context: By the intramuscular route, Ad26.COV2.S was given once, or twice 56 days apart.

Whole-study results and caveats: Possibly, TCR breadth and depth analyses underestimated total T cell responses. Vaccinated and placebo-treated recipients had similar non-spike TCR breadth.

The source of this sequence is a person aged 18-60 years who received the Ad26.COV2.S COVID-19 vaccine or a placebo. V is TRBV4-3 and J is TRBJ2-1; possibly TRBD2 for D (6 bases). Sequenced here: peripheral blood, sampled in a trial of Ad26.COV2.S vaccine versus placebo. The CDR3 region is CASSQDGGRQFF. Written as DNA, the CDR3 is TGCGCCAGCAGCCAAGATGGGGGGAGGCAGTTCTTC.